The TCR beta chain under discussion was sequenced for a study of T cells in Graves' hyperthyroidism and ophthalmopathy (dated by TCRdb to between 2019 and 2020). Regarding the research as a whole: Peripheral blood was collected at initial diagnosis, before any treatment. A discovery cohort of about 96 patients, about 40 with Graves' ophthalmopathy and 55 to 60 with stable Graves' hyperthyroidism, was used to find distinguishing TCR V-J signatures. The 100 discovery patients were randomly split 7:3 into training and test sets. The paper describes TCR Vbeta CDR3 sequencing of 140 or so peripheral blood samples, made up of 43 ophthalmopathy patients, 70 to 80 hyperthyroidism patients and roughly 17 progressor patients. The study also compared thyroid tissue and blood T-cell repertoires from several Graves' hyperthyroidism patients. Prospective prediction of ophthalmopathy was tested in an independent validation cohort consisting of 18 hyperthyroidism patients and around 16 patients who later progressed to ophthalmopathy. After sampling, hyperthyroidism patients received methimazole starting at 30 mg daily, and ophthalmopathy patients received high-dose intravenous methylprednisolone. Overall study outcomes, separate from this receptor: In validation, the model predicted progression to ophthalmopathy with roughly 66% sensitivity and 72.22% specificity, a median of 6.5 months before onset. Ophthalmopathy was separated from stable hyperthyroidism by a 13 V-J signature model, with just over 85% sensitivity and about 81% specificity obtained in cross-validation and 80%/75% obtained in testing. Sample size was not statistically predetermined, and investigators were not blinded to group allocation. Most expanded thyroid clonotypes (frequency above 0.001) were also detected in blood, a finding suggesting that blood repertoires may reflect thyroid immune responses.

This clonotype was recorded at least ten times. There is no known antigen for this receptor. No much larger clonotype is one base removed from it; base qualities were not supplied. Trimming takes 1 base from V and 9 bases from J, and the germline ends sit 16 bases apart. The germline V gene encodes CDR1 ENHRY and CDR2 SYGVKD. The CDR3 has 14 amino acids, counting the end cysteine and phenylalanine. Of all the DNA, just the CDR3 is kept, 42 bases in frame from base 1. Stable Graves' hyperthyroidism was defined as the absence of progression to ophthalmopathy over 18 months of follow-up. Hyperthyroidism patients were newly diagnosed, had a disease duration of under 2 months, and were aged 18 to 65 years. Exclusion was applied to patients with uncontrolled infections, other autoimmune diseases, pregnancy or lactation. Clinical symptoms, serum thyroxine and TRAb, thyroid ultrasound, and orbital computed tomography formed the basis for the diagnoses. PBMCs were separated from roughly 10 ml of fresh peripheral blood using Ficoll-Paque density gradient centrifugation. Trizol reagent was used to extract total RNA, and RNA quality was then checked on an Agilent 2100 Bioanalyzer.

Amplification of TCR beta CDR3 regions was carried out from RNA transcripts. For the first round of RT-PCR on the TCR CDR3, the HTBI primer set was used together with the Qiagen OneStep RT-PCR kit. Libraries were constructed in a second round of multiplex PCR, after which size selection and purification were carried out. Libraries were sequenced paired-end with 100 bp reads on an Illumina HiSeq2000. In the authors' own workflow: SOAPnuke was used to process the raw data, removing reads that contained adapters or uncalled bases, had a mean Phred below 15, or lacked an exact match to the constant primer or identifier. High-quality paired reads were merged with COPE v1.2.5, and unique nucleotide sequences were defined as clonotypes. MiTCR v1.1 was used to align clonotypes to the IMGT TRBV, TRBD and TRBJ reference segments. Only V-J combinations with frequency above 0.0001, covering roughly 99% of repertoires, were analysed. The TCS score was defined as the ratio of F50 (clonal expansion) to E x V (chaos), calculated using BLOSUM62-based TCRdist between CDR3 peptides within each V-J. Welch's t-statistics and random forest reduced 500 to 650 V-J features to 13, which were used in a naive Bayes classifier (R e1071). The public sequencing data were trimmed at Q25 with fastp and processed into clonotypes with MiXCR by TCRdb, which kept only in-frame beta chains. Each CDR3 protein appears once, grouped with its most common genes and DNA. The V and J calls here are based on TCRdb, not the publication. This sample lists 450,000 to 650,000 distinct CDR3 sequences; around 20% were detected once. The ten largest clonotypes hold less than 30% of the sample.

This receptor was obtained from a man younger than 35 with Graves' hyperthyroidism. Sample: blood. The chain links TRBV10-3 with TRBJ2-7; TRBD2 could be the D gene, as 6 bases match. The CDR3 is CAISEYRDSTPQYF. The nucleotide sequence reads as follows: TGTGCCATCAGTGAGTATCGGGACTCCACGCCGCAGTACTTC.